The clone carrying this TCR beta chain has a count of ten or more. The antigen is unknown. Noted time point: pre-sensitization, week 0. Treatment noted: therapeutic diphenylcyclopropenone sensitization with weekly scalp DPC. The total RNA was obtained from whole blood that was not fractionated. Individual cDNA molecules in this library carried unique molecular identifiers. Using its own MiXCR run on the RACE reads, TCRdb lists one record per CDR3 protein. Among 60,000 to 70,000 distinct CDR3 sequences listed, approximately 10% were seen once. V was pared by 5 bases and J by 5 bases, with 10 bases between. Germline CDR1 reads ENHRY; CDR2 reads SYGVKD. There are 12 residues in the CDR3. This sample is drawn from a study of human T cells and chemical hapten exposure. General study findings and limits: TCRs above 1 in 1000 frequency did not change with DPC sensitization.

The chain links TRBV10-3 to TRBJ2-7; D uncertain. Specimen: whole blood, collected in connection with sensitization to the hapten diphenylcyclopropenone (DPC). This sequence originates from a woman in her fifties or sixties with alopecia areata. Some clones in this sample may be carry-over from other donors' samples. The CDR3 is CAISSHWDEQYF. CDR3 DNA sequence: TGTGCCATCAGTTCTCACTGGGACGAGCAGTACTTC.